The rows below give T cell receptor beta chains drawn from one sample of a study of immune evolution from preneoplasia to lung adenocarcinoma. Repertoires were generated with immunoSEQ multiplex PCR, while TCRdb's copy carries only in-frame clones and drops some. The data contain several thousand clones, 70% to 85% of them singletons. Material for sequencing was FFPE minimally invasive lung adenocarcinoma tissue. These receptor sequences come from a person between 50 and 70 years old with lung adenocarcinoma. CDR3s include the opening cysteine and the closing phenylalanine or tryptophan. The order of the fields is J gene, V gene, D gene, clone size, CDR3 protein, CDR3 DNA. The D gene is left open where the match is weak. Part of the rows lack a size; the others show once, few, many or a class for expanded clones.

>TRBJ2-3|TRBV29-1|-|-
CSVEDPITDTQYF
TGCAGCGTTGAGGACCCAATCACAGATACGCAGTATTTT
>TRBJ1-4|TRBV29-1|-|once
CSVDIGLRLATNEKLFF
TGCAGCGTTGATATAGGACTCAGATTGGCAACTAATGAAAAACTGTTTTTT
>TRBJ1-1|TRBV6-6|-|-
CASRNADSVNTEAFF
TGTGCCAGCCGCAATGCCGACAGCGTGAACACTGAAGCTTTCTTT
>TRBJ2-1|TRBV29-1|-|-
CSIRKPSYNEQFF
TGCAGCATTCGAAAGCCCTCCTACAATGAGCAGTTCTTC
>TRBJ2-7|TRBV15|-|-
CATSGEREYEQYF
TGTGCCACCAGCGGAGAGCGAGAATACGAGCAGTACTTC
>TRBJ1-2|TRBV6-4|TRBD1|once
CASSGQGGSGYTF
TGTGCCAGTTCTGGACAGGGTGGTAGTGGCTACACCTTC
>TRBJ1-1|TRBV7-3|TRBD1|-
CASSTDRVGPNTEAFF
TGTGCCAGCAGCACCGACAGGGTCGGACCGAACACTGAAGCTTTCTTT
>TRBJ2-7|TRBV7-2|-|-
CASSLAPRLEQYF
TGTGCCAGCAGCTTAGCACCCAGGTTGGAGCAGTACTTC
>TRBJ2-5|TRBV11-2|-|-
CASSLRQGFEETQYF
TGTGCCAGCAGCTTAAGGCAGGGTTTCGAAGAGACCCAGTACTTC
>TRBJ2-2|TRBV19|-|few
CASIPFWGNTGELFF
TGTGCCAGTATTCCCTTTTGGGGAAACACCGGGGAGCTGTTTTTT
>TRBJ2-7|TRBV11-2|-|-
CASSLSRSSYEQYF
TGTGCCAGCAGCTTATCCAGGAGCTCCTACGAGCAGTACTTC
>TRBJ2-7|TRBV21-1|-|few
CASSKRAGRVAYEQYF
TGTGCCAGCAGCAAACGGGCGGGGCGCGTGGCCTACGAGCAGTACTTC
>TRBJ2-7|TRBV29-1|-|-
CSDQGPGQDFYEQYF
TGCAGCGATCAAGGTCCGGGACAAGACTTCTACGAGCAGTACTTC
>TRBJ1-2|TRBV7-8|-|-
CASSQITGNYGYTF
TGTGCCAGCAGCCAAATAACAGGAAACTATGGCTACACCTTC
>TRBJ2-7|TRBV2|TRBD2|once
CASTREDFYEQYF
TGTGCCAGCACCCGGGAGGATTTCTACGAGCAGTACTTC
>TRBJ1-4|TRBV4-2|-|-
CASSQASGTNEKLFF
TGTGCCAGCAGCCAAGCTTCAGGAACTAATGAAAAACTGTTTTTT
>TRBJ2-1|TRBV2|TRBD2|-
CASSAGLASHNEQFF
TGTGCCAGCAGTGCGGGACTAGCTTCCCACAATGAGCAGTTCTTC
>TRBJ1-6|TRBV30|-|-
CAWMDSNSYNSPLHF
TGTGCCTGGATGGACTCGAACTCCTATAATTCACCCCTCCACTTT
>TRBJ1-1|TRBV19|TRBD1|-
CASRQGYMNTEAFF
TGTGCCAGCAGACAGGGATACATGAACACTGAAGCTTTCTTT
>TRBJ1-4|TRBV30|-|-
CAWDRIPNEKLFF
TGTGCCTGGGACAGGATACCTAATGAAAAACTGTTTTTT
>TRBJ2-7|TRBV5-4|-|-
CASSLGRGLYEQYF
TGTGCCAGCAGCTTGGGGAGGGGGCTCTACGAGCAGTACTTC
>TRBJ1-1|TRBV19|TRBD1|-
CASSMRGLNEAFF
TGTGCCAGTAGTATGAGGGGGCTTAATGAAGCTTTCTTT
>TRBJ2-2|TRBV19|-|-
CASSWGTGELFF
TGTGCCAGTAGTTGGGGGACCGGGGAGCTGTTTTTT
>TRBJ2-3|TRBV30|-|-
CAWSVSGGFTDTQYF
TGTGCCTGGAGTGTTTCGGGTGGGTTCACAGATACGCAGTATTTT
>TRBJ1-2|TRBV28|-|-
CASSFPYRARGYTF
TGTGCCAGCAGTTTTCCCTACAGGGCTCGGGGCTACACCTTC
>TRBJ2-1|TRBV5-4|TRBD1|few
CASSPGQGLYEQFF
TGTGCCAGCAGCCCGGGACAGGGGTTGTATGAGCAGTTCTTC
>TRBJ2-3|TRBV7-3|TRBD1|-
CASSRDRANTDTQYF
TGTGCCAGCAGCCGCGACAGGGCTAACACAGATACGCAGTATTTT
>TRBJ2-7|TRBV6-1|-|few
CASTTSPGYEQYF
TGTGCCAGCACGACTTCTCCAGGCTACGAGCAGTACTTC
>TRBJ2-7|TRBV7-8|TRBD1|few
CASSSGQGVNSYEQYF
TGTGCCAGCAGCTCGGGACAGGGGGTAAACTCCTACGAGCAGTACTTC
>TRBJ1-1|TRBV6-6|-|few
CASRTRGRNTEAFF
TGTGCCAGCAGGACGCGGGGAAGGAACACTGAAGCTTTCTTT
>TRBJ2-2|TRBV9|-|few
CASSVDLSGELFF
TGTGCCAGCAGCGTAGACTTATCCGGGGAGCTGTTTTTT
>TRBJ1-1|TRBV9|-|-
CASSVTANTEAFF
TGTGCCAGCAGCGTAACCGCAAACACTGAAGCTTTCTTT
>TRBJ1-4|TRBV9|-|-
CASSVEMANEKLFF
TGTGCCAGCAGCGTAGAAATGGCTAATGAAAAACTGTTTTTT
>TRBJ2-5|TRBV7-8|-|once
CASSLNREKTQYF
TGTGCCAGCAGCTTAAACAGGGAAAAGACCCAGTACTTC
>TRBJ2-2|TRBV7-3|-|-
CASSLMWNTGELFF
TGTGCCAGCAGCTTAATGTGGAACACCGGGGAGCTGTTTTTT
>TRBJ1-2|TRBV7-9|TRBD1|once
CASSAGTGDGGYTF
TGTGCCAGCAGCGCGGGGACAGGGGATGGTGGCTACACCTTC
>TRBJ2-7|TRBV2|-|large
CASSGAASYEQYF
TGTGCCAGCAGTGGTGCAGCGAGCTACGAGCAGTACTTC
>TRBJ2-3|TRBV6-5|-|-
CASIGEDTQYF
TGTGCCAGCATTGGGGAGGATACGCAGTATTTT
>TRBJ2-7|TRBV9|TRBD1|-
CASSGGQVSSYEQYF
TGTGCCAGCAGCGGGGGACAGGTGAGCTCCTACGAGCAGTACTTC
>TRBJ2-5|TRBV9|TRBD2|-
CASSVFGGEETQYF
TGTGCCAGCAGCGTCTTCGGGGGGGAAGAGACCCAGTACTTC
>TRBJ1-2|TRBV2|-|-
CASSGDGGGGYGYTF
TGTGCCAGCAGTGGTGACGGGGGCGGTGGCTATGGCTACACCTTC
>TRBJ2-2|TRBV9|-|-
CASRRGGLSTGELFF
TGTGCCAGCAGGAGGGGGGGCTTAAGCACCGGGGAGCTGTTTTTT
>TRBJ2-7|TRBV5-1|-|-
CASSIGTELEQYF
TGCGCCAGCAGCATCGGGACGGAACTCGAGCAGTACTTC
>TRBJ1-1|TRBV6-5|-|-
CASSYRGETEAFF
TGTGCCAGCAGTTACCGGGGAGAAACTGAAGCTTTCTTT
>TRBJ2-7|TRBV13|-|-
CASSLRSFEYEQYF
TGTGCCAGCAGCTTACGATCCTTTGAATACGAGCAGTACTTC
>TRBJ1-5|TRBV5-6|TRBD1|-
CASSFNQGQNQPQHF
TGTGCCAGCAGCTTTAACCAGGGACAGAATCAGCCCCAGCATTTT
>TRBJ1-1|TRBV4-1|-|-
CASSREMNTEAFF
TGCGCCAGCAGCCGCGAGATGAACACTGAAGCTTTCTTT
>TRBJ2-7|TRBV18|-|-
CASSPFQGSYEQYF
TGTGCCAGCTCACCATTTCAGGGGAGCTACGAGCAGTACTTC
>TRBJ1-2|TRBV7-2|-|-
CASSLELIVGYTF
TGTGCCAGCAGCTTAGAATTGATTGTTGGCTACACCTTC
>TRBJ2-1|TRBV5-1|-|-
CASSLDSGNEQFF
TGCGCCAGCAGCTTGGATTCGGGCAATGAGCAGTTCTTC
>TRBJ1-4|TRBV5-1|TRBD1|once
CASSSAGQGNEKLFF
TGCGCCAGCAGCTCAGCGGGACAGGGAAATGAAAAACTGTTTTTT
>TRBJ2-3|TRBV5-1|TRBD2|once
CASSREGLAKTDTQYF
TGCGCCAGCAGCCGCGAGGGACTAGCGAAGACAGATACGCAGTATTTT
>TRBJ1-3|TRBV6-5|-|-
CASGTTGPGNTIYF
TGTGCCAGCGGAACCACAGGGCCTGGAAACACCATATATTTT
>TRBJ1-2|TRBV7-2|-|-
CASSLESSRGGYTF
TGTGCCAGCAGCTTAGAGTCCTCGAGAGGAGGCTACACCTTC
>TRBJ1-5|TRBV6-1|-|-
CASVERDTNQPQHF
TGTGCCAGCGTCGAACGGGACACCAATCAGCCCCAGCATTTT
>TRBJ2-1|TRBV5-8|TRBD2|-
CASSPTGRVSYNEQFF
TGTGCCAGCAGCCCAACTGGGAGGGTCTCCTACAATGAGCAGTTCTTC
>TRBJ2-3|TRBV5-6|-|-
CVSSRGQVFTDTQYF
TGTGTCAGCAGCAGAGGACAAGTTTTCACAGATACGCAGTATTTT
>TRBJ2-7|TRBV7-2|-|-
CASSSDSTYEQYF
TGTGCCAGCAGTTCGGACAGTACCTACGAGCAGTACTTC
>TRBJ1-4|TRBV19|-|-
CASLDRVNEKLFF
TGTGCCAGTTTGGACCGGGTTAATGAAAAACTGTTTTTT